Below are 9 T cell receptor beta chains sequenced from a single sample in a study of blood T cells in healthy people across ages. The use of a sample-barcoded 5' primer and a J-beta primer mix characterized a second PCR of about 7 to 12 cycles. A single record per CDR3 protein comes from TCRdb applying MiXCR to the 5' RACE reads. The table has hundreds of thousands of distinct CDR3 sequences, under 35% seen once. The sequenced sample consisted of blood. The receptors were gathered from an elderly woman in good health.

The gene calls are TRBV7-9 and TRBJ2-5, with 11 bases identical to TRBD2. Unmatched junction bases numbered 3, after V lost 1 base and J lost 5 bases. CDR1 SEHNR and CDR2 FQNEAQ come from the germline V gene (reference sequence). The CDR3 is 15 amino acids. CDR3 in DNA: TGTGCCAGCAGCTTAGGGATAGCGGGAGGGGAGACCCAGTACTTC. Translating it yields CASSLGIAGGETQYF.

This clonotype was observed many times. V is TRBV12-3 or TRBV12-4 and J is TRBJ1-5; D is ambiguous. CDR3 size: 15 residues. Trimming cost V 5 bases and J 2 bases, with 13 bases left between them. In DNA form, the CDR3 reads TGTGCCAGCAGTCCGCGTTCGGACGGCAATCAGCCCCAGCATTTT. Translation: CASSPRSDGNQPQHF.

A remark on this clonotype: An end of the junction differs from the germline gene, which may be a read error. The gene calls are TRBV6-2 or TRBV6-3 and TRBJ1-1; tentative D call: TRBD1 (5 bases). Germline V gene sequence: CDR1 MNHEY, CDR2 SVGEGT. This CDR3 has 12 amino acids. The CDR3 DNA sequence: TGTGCCGGCAGAACCGGGACGAGGCCAGCTTTCTTT. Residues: CAGRTGTRPAFF.

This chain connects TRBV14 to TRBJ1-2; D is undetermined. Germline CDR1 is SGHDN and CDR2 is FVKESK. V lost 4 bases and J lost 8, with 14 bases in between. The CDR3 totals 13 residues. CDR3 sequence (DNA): TGTGCCAGCAGCCCGGGCATCGCCTGGGGCTACACCTTC. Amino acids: CASSPGIAWGYTF.

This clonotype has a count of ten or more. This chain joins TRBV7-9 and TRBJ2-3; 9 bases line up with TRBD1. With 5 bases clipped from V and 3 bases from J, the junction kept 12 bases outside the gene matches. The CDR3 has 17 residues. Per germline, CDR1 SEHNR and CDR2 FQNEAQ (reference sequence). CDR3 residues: CASSPGDREFGTDTQYF. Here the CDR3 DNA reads TGTGCCAGCAGCCCCGGGGACAGGGAGTTTGGTACAGATACGCAGTATTTT.

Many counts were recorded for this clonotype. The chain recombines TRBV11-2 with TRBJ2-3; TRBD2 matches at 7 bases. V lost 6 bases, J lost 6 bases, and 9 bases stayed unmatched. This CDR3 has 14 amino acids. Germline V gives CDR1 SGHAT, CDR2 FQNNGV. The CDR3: CASSTGRSGDTQYF. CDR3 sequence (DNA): TGTGCCAGCAGTACCGGGAGGAGCGGGGATACGCAGTATTTT.

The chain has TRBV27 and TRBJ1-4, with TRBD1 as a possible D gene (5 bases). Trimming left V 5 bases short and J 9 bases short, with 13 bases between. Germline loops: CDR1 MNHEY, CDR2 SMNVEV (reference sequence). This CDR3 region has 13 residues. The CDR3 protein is CASSPPGGKKLFF. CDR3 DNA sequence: TGTGCCAGCAGTCCTCCCGGGGGGAAAAAACTGTTTTTT.

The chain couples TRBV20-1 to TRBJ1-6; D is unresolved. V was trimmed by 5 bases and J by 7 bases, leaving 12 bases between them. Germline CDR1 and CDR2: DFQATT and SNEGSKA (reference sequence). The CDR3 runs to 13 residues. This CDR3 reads CSAGPGVNSPLHF. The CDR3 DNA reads TGCAGTGCTGGACCCGGGGTCAATTCACCCCTCCACTTT.

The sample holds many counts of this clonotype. Here the CDR3 reads CASSSMGVVRETQYF. CDR3 sequence (DNA): TGTGCCAGCAGCTCAATGGGGGTTGTACGGGAGACCCAGTACTTC. The chain links TRBV5-8 to TRBJ2-5; tentatively, D is TRBD1 or TRBD2 (5 bases each). Germline V gene lookup returns CDR1 SGHTS and CDR2 YDEGEE. This CDR3 has 15 amino acids. Between the trimmed V and J ends, which lost 3 bases and 5 bases, there was a span of 17 bases.